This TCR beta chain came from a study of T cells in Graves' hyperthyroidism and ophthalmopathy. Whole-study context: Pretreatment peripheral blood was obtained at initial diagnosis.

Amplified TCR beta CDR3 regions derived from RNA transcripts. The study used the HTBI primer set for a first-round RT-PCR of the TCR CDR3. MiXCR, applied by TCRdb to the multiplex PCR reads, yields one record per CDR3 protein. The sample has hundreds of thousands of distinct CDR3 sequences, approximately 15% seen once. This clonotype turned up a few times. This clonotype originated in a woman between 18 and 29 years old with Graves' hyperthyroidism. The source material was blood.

The CDR3 DNA reads as TGCGCCAGCAGCCCCCCCGGGGACAGGGATGCTTTCTTT. As protein: CASSPPGDRDAFF. This chain uses TRBV5-1 with TRBJ1-1; 9 bases align to TRBD1. V lost 4 bases to trimming and J lost 11 bases; unmatched junction nucleotides: 9. This CDR3 region has 13 residues. The germline V gene has CDR1 SGHRS and CDR2 YFSETQ.